This T cell receptor (beta chain) came from a study of T-cell reconstitution after alpha-beta-depleted transplantation in children (dated by TCRdb to the mid-2010s). About the full investigation: T-cell immune reconstitution after TCRalphabeta/CD19-depleted allogeneic hematopoietic cell transplantation in children was quantitatively tracked in the study by means of TCR repertoire profiling.

The CDR3 goes from the cysteine to the phenylalanine over 15 residues. Just the 45-base CDR3 DNA is kept, in frame starting at base 1. Worth noting for this clonotype: Its antigen is unknown. No per-base quality is available; no much larger clone lies one base away.

Receptor amplification or capture employed PCR. Instrument on record: Illumina HiSeq 2500. To normalize quantification of the TCRbeta repertoire, the TCR libraries were built with molecular barcoding that relied on unique molecular identifiers. TCRdb took the public reads, trimmed them with fastp at Q25, ran MiXCR for clone calling and kept in-frame beta chains. CDR3 protein duplicates are merged, each entry listing the most common genes and DNA. Counted in this sample were about 500,000 distinct CDR3 sequences; approximately 32% of them appeared once. Under 3% of the sample is taken by the ten largest.

The source of this sequence is a human donor who donated a stem cell graft to a child with aplastic anemia. The sample was PBMCs from the stem cell graft donor, taken from the stem cell graft. Rearrangement joined TRBV21-1 to TRBJ2-5. TRBV21-1 is listed as a pseudogene. In nucleotides, the sequence is TGTGCCAGCAGCAAAGCGCGGGGTCGGCAAGAGACCCAGTACTTC. Its protein product is CASSKARGRQETQYF.